Following are 18 T cell receptor beta chains from one sample sequenced in a study of cytomegalovirus exposure and HLA in healthy donors. Primers: 60 Vbeta forward and 13 Jbeta reverse. Profiled with immunoSEQ multiplex PCR; TCRdb holds only in-frame clones, not every one. The ten most abundant clones cover roughly 1.5% of a sample with tens of thousands of clones. Material: PBMCs. These receptors were collected from a woman aged 60 to 75 in good health and CMV-seronegative.

J is TRBJ2-1 and V is TRBV5-6; 12 nucleotides align to TRBD1. The V segment lost 5 bases and the J segment 6 bases; nucleotides outside the gene matches: 6. Germline V gives CDR1 SGHDT, CDR2 YYEEEE. This CDR3 is 15 amino acids long. This CDR3 reads CASRPGTGGINEQFF. In DNA form, the CDR3 reads TGTGCCAGCAGGCCCGGGACAGGGGGCATCAATGAGCAGTTCTTC.

The CDR3 is CASSITGTGKPEAFF. The CDR3 DNA reads as TGTGCCAGTAGTATAACCGGGACAGGGAAGCCTGAAGCTTTCTTT. V is TRBV19 and J is TRBJ1-1; 9 bases are a match to TRBD1. Germline V gene lookup returns CDR1 LNHDA and CDR2 SQIVND (reference sequence). The CDR3 is 15 residues long. V gave up 2 bases and J gave up 6 bases; unmatched junction bases: 7. Based on the CDR3 plus reference TRBV19 and TRBJ1-1, the full variable domain is DGGITQSPKYLFRKEGQNVTLSCEQNLNHDAMYWYRQDPGQGLRLIYYSQIVNDFQKGDIAEGYSVSREKKESFPLTVTSAQKNPTAFYLCASSITGTGKPEAFFGQGTRLTVV.

The chain recombines TRBV4-2 with TRBJ2-2; 7 bases are shared with TRBD1. Looked up from germline, CDR1 is LGHNA and CDR2 is YNFKEQ. Trimming cost V 4 bases and J 2 bases; bases outside gene matches: 7. The CDR3 runs to 16 residues. CDR3 loop: CASSPQGQPNTGELFF. For the CDR3, the DNA is TGTGCCAGCAGCCCCCAGGGACAGCCCAACACCGGGGAGCTGTTTTTT.

The chain combines TRBV5-4 with TRBJ2-7; TRBD1 might be the D (5 bases). The CDR3 length is 14 residues. Germline V gene data show CDR1 as SGHNT and CDR2 as YYREEE (reference sequence). Trimming left V 3 bases short and J 0 bases short, with 10 bases between. The CDR3 is CASSSTTASYEQYF. The DNA for the CDR3 is TGTGCCAGCAGCTCGACGACAGCCTCCTACGAGCAGTACTTC.

The rearrangement uses TRBV5-1 and TRBJ2-1; 14 bases align to TRBD2. This CDR3 comprises 15 residues. Germline trimming cut 4 bases from V and 8 bases from J; bases unmatched to any gene: 5. Germline V gene lookup returns CDR1 SGHRS and CDR2 YFSETQ. The CDR3 reads CASSQGTSGSDEQFF. The CDR3 DNA sequence: TGCGCCAGCAGCCAAGGGACTAGCGGGAGTGATGAGCAGTTCTTC. The variable domain in full, completed from reference TRBV5-1 and TRBJ2-1, reads KAGVTQTPRYLIKTRGQQVTLSCSPISGHRSVSWYQQTPGQGLQFLFEYFSETQRNKGNFPGRFSGRQFSNSRSEMNVSTLELGDSALYLCASSQGTSGSDEQFFGPGTRLTVL.

A word on this clone: The same CDR3 also results from other DNA sequences found in this sample. The chain joins TRBV5-1 to TRBJ2-7; TRBD1 agrees at 12 bases. The length of the CDR3 is 16 residues. Germline CDR1 and CDR2: SGHRS and YFSETQ. V gave up 3 bases and J gave up 10 bases; unmatched junction bases: 14. CDR3 sequence reads: CASSSSEGTGGGEQYF. The CDR3 DNA reads as TGCGCCAGCAGCTCGAGCGAGGGGACAGGGGGCGGGGAACAGTACTTC.

The chain recombines TRBV6-5 with TRBJ1-2, with D perhaps TRBD1 (5 bases). Germline V gives CDR1 MNHEY, CDR2 SVGAGI. This CDR3 region has 15 residues. V lost 2 bases, J lost 7 bases, and 17 bases lay in between. CDR3 amino acids: CASSYHPTDPGGYTF. CDR3 DNA sequence: TGTGCCAGCAGTTACCACCCGACAGACCCCGGTGGCTACACCTTC.

The rearrangement uses TRBV4-1 and TRBJ1-6; D might be TRBD1 (5 bases). Germline V gives CDR1 MGHRA, CDR2 YSYEKL. Trimming pared 4 bases from V and 0 bases from J, leaving 10 bases between. The CDR3 extends over 16 amino acids. This CDR3 is CASSPRESSYNSPLHF. The CDR3 nucleotides are TGCGCCAGCAGCCCCAGGGAAAGCTCCTATAATTCACCCCTCCACTTT.

This chain joins TRBV9 and TRBJ1-2; D is unresolved. Germline CDR1 is SGDLS and CDR2 is YYNGEE. The CDR3 has 15 residues. Trimming removed 3 bases at V and 5 bases at J, with 17 bases between. CDR3 coding DNA: TGTGCCAGCAGCGGTGATTTAGTGTATATTTATGGCTACACCTTC. This codes for CASSGDLVYIYGYTF. Full variable domain (rest looked up from reference TRBV9 and TRBJ1-2): DSGVTQTPKHLITATGQRVTLRCSPRSGDLSVYWYQQSLDQGLQFLIQYYNGEERAKGNILERFSAQQFPDLHSELNLSSLELGDSALYFCASSGDLVYIYGYTFGSGTRLTVV.

The gene calls are TRBV10-2 and TRBJ2-5; the match to TRBD2 covers 16 bases. The J call may be wrong; the DNA end is better matched by TRBJ2-7. This CDR3 is 17 amino acids long. Germline values: CDR1 WSHSY, CDR2 SAAADI. CDR3 sequence reads: CASSDTGLAGGDNEQYF. The CDR3, as DNA: TGCGCCAGCAGTGACACGGGACTAGCGGGAGGGGACAACGAGCAGTACTTC.

This rearrangement joins TRBV4-1 to TRBJ2-1, with 7 bases aligning to TRBD1. Germline V gene lookup returns CDR1 MGHRA and CDR2 YSYEKL. The CDR3 length is 16 residues. V trimming: 0 bases; J trimming: 6 bases; junction bases outside the gene matches: 8. The CDR3 sequence is CASSQDVQGFFNEQFF. The DNA for the CDR3 is TGCGCCAGCAGCCAAGATGTACAGGGGTTTTTCAATGAGCAGTTCTTC.

The chain combines TRBV19 with TRBJ2-7; maybe TRBD1 (6 bases). The germline V gene has CDR1 LNHDA and CDR2 SQIVND (reference sequence). V lost 5 bases, J lost 4 bases, and 18 bases lay in between. The CDR3 sequence is 15 residues long. The CDR3 region has the DNA TGTGCCAGTAGTGACCGGACAGTGACATCGTACGAGCAGTACTTC. Translated, it gives CASSDRTVTSYEQYF.

This chain links TRBV4-2 with TRBJ2-7, with no clear D. This CDR3 contains 16 residues. With 0 bases removed from V and 0 bases from J, the gap between germline ends came to 12 bases. The germline V gene encodes CDR1 LGHNA and CDR2 YNFKEQ. CDR3 DNA: TGTGCCAGCAGCCAAGAAAGAGGAGTAGCCTCCTACGAGCAGTACTTC. Translated: CASSQERGVASYEQYF.

This sequence joins TRBV4-2 and TRBJ2-1; TRBD2 matches 8 bases. Germline V gives CDR1 LGHNA, CDR2 YNFKEQ. The CDR3 consists of 14 residues. V shed 8 bases and J 1 base; nucleotides not matched to a gene: 4. The CDR3 region has the DNA TGTGCCAGCCAGCGGGAGAGGTCCTACAATGAGCAGTTCTTC. Residues: CASQRERSYNEQFF.

J is TRBJ2-1 and V is TRBV5-4; TRBD2 aligns across 9 bases. CDR1 SGHNT and CDR2 YYREEE come from the germline V gene (reference sequence). The junction had 14 bases not matched to a gene; V was cut back by 3 bases and J by 10 bases. CDR3 length equals 16 residues. CDR3 sequence: CASSSRREGITMEQFF. Written as DNA, the CDR3 is TGTGCCAGCAGCTCCCGGCGGGAGGGAATAACCATGGAGCAGTTCTTC. The variable domain in full, completed from reference TRBV5-4 and TRBJ2-1, reads ETGVTQSPTHLIKTRGQQVTLRCSSQSGHNTVSWYQQALGQGPQFIFQYYREEENGRGNFPPRFSGLQFPNYSSELNVNALELDDSALYLCASSSRREGITMEQFFGPGTRLTVL.

This sequence joins TRBV7-8 and TRBJ2-1; maybe TRBD1 (6 bases). The CDR3 sequence is 14 residues long. Germline V lookup: CDR1 SGHVS, CDR2 FQNEAQ. V dropped 8 bases and J dropped 0 bases, with 11 bases sitting between them. The CDR3 coding sequence is TGTGCCAGCGGGGGCGATAGCTCCTACAATGAGCAGTTCTTC. Translated, it gives CASGGDSSYNEQFF.

The chain has TRBV5-1 and TRBJ2-4; 7 positions match TRBD1. Unmatched junction bases numbered 5, after V lost 1 base and J lost 4 bases. There are 15 residues in the CDR3. CDR1 and CDR2 (germline): SGHRS, YFSETQ. The CDR3 bases are TGCGCCAGCAGCTTGCTAACAGGGGTTAAAAACATTCAGTACTTC. This encodes CASSLLTGVKNIQYF.

The rearrangement joins TRBV28 to TRBJ2-2; perhaps TRBD2 as D (5 bases). The length of the CDR3 is 16 residues. Germline values: CDR1 MDHEN, CDR2 SYDVKM. The V and J ends lost 7 bases and 1 base respectively, with 16 bases between them. CDR3 sequence: CASTQIDEGNTGELFF. In nucleotides, the CDR3 is TGTGCCAGCACCCAAATTGATGAGGGGAACACCGGGGAGCTGTTTTTT. Looking up the rest from reference TRBV28 and TRBJ2-2 gives the full variable domain: DVKVTQSSRYLVKRTGEKVFLECVQDMDHENMFWYRQDPGLGLRLIYFSYDVKMKEKGDIPEGYSVSREKKERFSLILESASTNQTSMYLCASTQIDEGNTGELFFGEGSRLTVL.